This TCR beta chain was captured by sequencing in a study of T cell clonotyping in hematopoietic cell transplantation. TCRdb keeps only in-frame clones here, not all; method: immunoSEQ multiplex PCR. The table lists approximately 8,700 clones, roughly 87% of them singletons. Findings of the study overall: Few recipient clonotypes overlapped donors; over 97% were de novo at given depth. After transplant, recipient diversity fell while pathologically expanded clonotypes grew through day 180. Graft donor and pretransplant recipient Inverse Simpson Index values predicted broader posttransplant TCR diversity.

The CDR3 runs 15 residues. Trimming left V 3 bases short and J 8 bases short, with 17 bases between. CDR1 SGHTA and CDR2 FQGNSA come from the germline V gene. This sample's time point: recipient sample about 28 days before transplant, after cytoreduction. Samples: about 28 days before transplant, then days 30, 100 and 180 after. Concerning this clone: Its antigen is not identified.

The source is a woman aged 60 to 75 with acute myeloid leukemia. Some clones in this sample may be carry-over from other donors' samples. The chain employs TRBV7-2 and TRBJ2-1, with D hard to call. The starting material was peripheral blood mononuclear cells, obtained before stem cell transplant. The CDR3 here is CASSFAPPGLDEQFF. The CDR3 bases are TGTGCCAGCAGCTTTGCTCCCCCGGGTTTAGATGAGCAGTTCTTC.